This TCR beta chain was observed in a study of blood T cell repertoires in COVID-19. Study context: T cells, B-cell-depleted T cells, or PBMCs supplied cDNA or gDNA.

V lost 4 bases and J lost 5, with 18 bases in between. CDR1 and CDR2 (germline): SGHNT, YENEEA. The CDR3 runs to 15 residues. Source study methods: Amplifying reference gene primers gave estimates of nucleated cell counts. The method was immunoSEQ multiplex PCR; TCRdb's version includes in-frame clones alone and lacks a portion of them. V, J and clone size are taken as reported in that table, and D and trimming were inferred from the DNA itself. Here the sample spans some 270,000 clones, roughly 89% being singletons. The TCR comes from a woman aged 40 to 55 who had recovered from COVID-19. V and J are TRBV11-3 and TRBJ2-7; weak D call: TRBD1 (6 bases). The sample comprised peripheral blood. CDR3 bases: TGTGCCAGCAGCTCGGGGACAATCTGGGGCCACGAGCAGTACTTC. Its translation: CASSSGTIWGHEQYF.